This section outlines one T cell receptor beta chain sequence together with its context. V was shortened by 5 bases and J by 2 bases, with 10 bases between the two germline ends. The germline gives CDR1 MDHEN, CDR2 SYDVKM. This CDR3 is 13 amino acids long. This sample is part of a study of shared T cell receptors in the human thymus. Here immunoSEQ multiplex PCR was the method, and the copy in TCRdb shows in-frame clones only, minus some. Of about 610,000 clones listed, more than 75% are singletons. These data also featured in a second study, about human thymus T cells. This second study says: Immunologically healthy infants in Finland undergoing congenital heart defect surgery were the donors. Gene usage for V and J segments appeared biased in thymic and blood repertoires.

The clonotype originates from a boy in the first two years of life with a congenital heart defect. The chain recombines TRBV28 with TRBJ2-7; a possible D gene is TRBD1 (6 bases). Material for sequencing was thymocytes. In DNA form, the CDR3 reads TGTGCCAGCAGTAGGGACACCGCCTACGAGCAGTACTTC. Protein: CASSRDTAYEQYF.